The 29 T cell receptor beta chains below all came from one sample that was sequenced in a study of shared clonotypes between healthy human individuals. This table comes from immunoSEQ multiplex PCR, and its TCRdb copy is limited to in-frame clones, with some not included. Seen here are millions of clones, 95% observed once, and the top ten hold approximately 0.13%. Sequenced input: naive CD4+ T cells sorted from blood. Subset here: CD45RA+ positively selected. The receptors originated from a man between 18 and 35 years old in good health.

The chain has TRBV9 and TRBJ2-2; 7 nucleotides match TRBD1. There are 18 residues in the CDR3. The J segment lost 1 base and the V segment lost 3 bases, leaving 12 bases of the junction unmatched. Germline V gene lookup returns CDR1 SGDLS and CDR2 YYNGEE. The DNA of the CDR3 is TGTGCCAGCAGCGCCAGACAGAGACAGGGAGAGAACACCGGGGAGCTGTTTTTT. The encoded protein is CASSARQRQGENTGELFF.

The chain recombines TRBV5-1 with TRBJ2-3; possible D gene TRBD2, 6 bases. CDR3 length equals 15 residues. Germline V gives CDR1 SGHRS, CDR2 YFSETQ. Trimming pared 4 bases from V and 1 base from J, leaving 13 bases between. The CDR3 DNA follows: TGCGCCAGCAGCCCTGGAGGGCCAGGCACAGATACGCAGTATTTT. It is translated as CASSPGGPGTDTQYF.

This clone was seen only once. The gene calls are TRBV10-3 and TRBJ1-3; TRBD1 matches at 8 bases. This CDR3 has 15 residues. The germline CDR1 and CDR2 sequences are ENHRY and SYGVKD. The V gene end was trimmed by 10 bases and the J gene end by 0 bases; junction bases not matched to a gene: 8. CDR3 bases: TGTGCCACAGGAGACAGGGGAAGCTCTGGAAACACCATATATTTT. This codes for CATGDRGSSGNTIYF.

Only one count was recorded for this clone. The CDR3 loop is CASSTGTEIGNTIYF. The DNA of the CDR3 is TGTGCCAGTAGTACCGGGACAGAGATAGGAAACACCATATATTTT. V gene TRBV19 combines with J gene TRBJ1-3; 7 bases are shared with TRBD1. The junction had 7 bases not matched to a gene; V was cut back by 4 bases and J by 4 bases. The CDR3 sequence is 15 residues long. The germline CDR1 and CDR2 sequences are LNHDA and SQIVND (reference sequence).

The V and J genes are TRBV18 and TRBJ2-3; 12 nucleotides agree with TRBD1. CDR1 and CDR2 from the germline V gene are KGHSH and LQKENI. The trim removed 3 bases at V and 4 bases at J, leaving 2 bases unmatched. The CDR3 is made up of 15 amino acids. This chain's CDR3 is CASSPGTGGADTQYF. The CDR3, as DNA: TGTGCCAGCTCACCCGGGACAGGGGGCGCAGATACGCAGTATTTT.

As regards this clone: Within the sample, other DNA sequences also encode this same CDR3. The chain links TRBV18 to TRBJ2-7; no definite D call. This CDR3 has 14 residues. Trimming removed 0 bases from V and 4 bases from J, with 10 bases in between. Germline-derived CDR1 and CDR2 are KGHSH and LQKENI. CDR3 sequence reads: CASSPPSTPYEQYF. CDR3 nucleotides: TGTGCCAGCTCACCACCGAGTACACCTTACGAGCAGTACTTC.

With regard to this clone: This CDR3 is also generated by other DNA sequences in the sample. The chain employs TRBV30 and TRBJ1-1, with no clear D. The CDR3 is 13 amino acids. Germline CDR1 GTSNPN, CDR2 SVGIG (reference sequence). V lost 0 bases to trimming and J lost 0 bases, with 5 bases between them. The CDR3 spells CAWSVHLNTEAFF. CDR3 sequence (DNA): TGTGCCTGGAGTGTGCACTTGAACACTGAAGCTTTCTTT.

The V call is TRBV2, the J call TRBJ2-2; tentative D call: TRBD1 (6 bases). Per germline, CDR1 SNHLY and CDR2 FYNNEI. CDR3 length equals 15 residues. V lost 4 bases, J lost 3 bases, and 12 bases lay in between. DNA of the CDR3: TGTGCCAGCAGTGTTCAGGGGTCGTACACCGGGGAGCTGTTTTTT. Its translation: CASSVQGSYTGELFF.

The chain uses TRBV19 and TRBJ2-7; TRBD2 is a possible D gene (6 bases). The length of the CDR3 is 16 residues. V was cut by 4 bases and J by 0 bases, with 16 bases left in between. Germline V gene sequence: CDR1 LNHDA, CDR2 SQIVND (reference sequence). The CDR3 is CASSRFRDFDSYEQYF. CDR3 nucleotide sequence: TGTGCCAGTAGTAGATTCCGGGACTTCGACTCCTACGAGCAGTACTTC.

The V call is TRBV2, the J call TRBJ2-5; possible D gene TRBD2, 5 bases. The CDR3 is made up of 13 amino acids. V was cut by 8 bases and J by 5 bases, with 15 bases left in between. Germline CDR1 and CDR2: SNHLY and FYNNEI. CDR3 region: CASGPRVGETQYF. CDR3 in DNA: TGTGCCAGCGGTCCGCGGGTGGGGGAGACCCAGTACTTC.

The CDR3 sequence: CASRSTTDTQYF. CDR3 in DNA: TGTGCCAGCCGGAGTACGACAGATACGCAGTATTTT. The chain employs TRBV6-6 and TRBJ2-3; the D is unclear. The V gene lost 8 bases and the J gene lost 3 bases, with 9 bases spanning the gap. The CDR3 is made up of 12 amino acids. Germline lookup yields CDR1 MNHNY and CDR2 SVGAGI (reference sequence).

The chain combines TRBV7-9 with TRBJ1-3; perhaps TRBD1 as D (6 bases). V was clipped by 2 bases and J by 3 bases, with 11 bases between them. CDR3 length: 15 amino acids. In germline, CDR1 is SEHNR, CDR2 FQNEAQ (reference sequence). DNA for the CDR3: TGTGCCAGCAGCTTATGGGGGGCGATTGGAAACACCATATATTTT. This codes for CASSLWGAIGNTIYF.

The chain recombines TRBV5-1 with TRBJ1-1; D ambiguous. CDR3 size: 13 residues. Germline values: CDR1 SGHRS, CDR2 YFSETQ. V was clipped by 1 base and J by 2 bases, with 6 bases between them. This CDR3 reads CASSLHGNTEAFF. The DNA of the CDR3 is TGCGCCAGCAGCTTGCACGGTAACACTGAAGCTTTCTTT.

In its sample, this clone was seen a few times. The chain joins TRBV7-9 to TRBJ2-5, with 10 bases matching TRBD1. Germline lookup yields CDR1 SEHNR and CDR2 FQNEAQ (reference sequence). V gave up 5 bases and J gave up 5 bases; unmatched junction bases: 11. The CDR3 is made up of 16 amino acids. The CDR3 coding sequence is TGTGCCAGCAGCCTCAGACAGGGGGCAAAGGGGGAGACCCAGTACTTC. Protein sequence: CASSLRQGAKGETQYF.

The chain has TRBV5-4 and TRBJ2-7; D not resolved. CDR3 length: 15 residues. Deletions cut 0 bases from V and 2 bases from J, with 12 bases between. CDR1 SGHNT and CDR2 YYREEE come from the germline V gene (reference sequence). The CDR3 nucleotides are TGTGCCAGCAGCTTGGGATTGGGGTCAGCCTACGAGCAGTACTTC. Translation gives CASSLGLGSAYEQYF. The whole variable domain, filled in from reference TRBV5-4 and TRBJ2-7, reads ETGVTQSPTHLIKTRGQQVTLRCSSQSGHNTVSWYQQALGQGPQFIFQYYREEENGRGNFPPRFSGLQFPNYSSELNVNALELDDSALYLCASSLGLGSAYEQYFGPGTRLTVT.

The chain combines TRBV7-2 with TRBJ2-7; D is perhaps TRBD1 (6 bases). This CDR3 spans 13 amino acids. CDR1 is SGHTA and CDR2 is FQGNSA in the germline V gene. The V gene lost 5 bases and the J gene lost 0 bases, with 8 bases spanning the gap. The chain's CDR3 is CASSKGVSYEQYF. As DNA, the CDR3 is TGTGCCAGCAGCAAGGGGGTCTCCTACGAGCAGTACTTC.

About this clone itself: A much larger clone is a single base away; this may be a read error. The chain links TRBV6-6 to TRBJ2-5; D is unresolved. This CDR3 contains 11 residues. V lost 2 bases and J 7 bases, leaving 5 bases between the germline ends. Germline CDR1 MNHNY, CDR2 SVGAGI (reference sequence). The CDR3 DNA reads as TGTGCCAGCAGTTACGGCGGGACCCAGTACTTC. This codes for CASSYGGTQYF.

This rearrangement joins TRBV2 to TRBJ2-7; 10 nucleotides agree with TRBD1. Germline trimming cut 4 bases from V and 4 bases from J; bases unmatched to any gene: 7. The CDR3 spans 15 residues. Looked up from germline, CDR1 is SNHLY and CDR2 is FYNNEI. The CDR3 DNA follows: TGTGCCAGCAGTGGGGGGGACAGGGGATTTTACGAGCAGTACTTC. This translates into CASSGGDRGFYEQYF.

Details on this clone: Other nucleotide sequences in the sample specify the same CDR3. V gene TRBV5-1 combines with J gene TRBJ2-1, with 8 positions matching TRBD1. J gave up 3 bases and V 0 bases, and 2 bases lay outside the gene matches. Germline lookup yields CDR1 SGHRS and CDR2 YFSETQ. The CDR3 spans 15 residues. The CDR3 nucleotides read TGCGCCAGCAGCTTGGCGGACAGGGACTACAATGAGCAGTTCTTC. Translated, it gives CASSLADRDYNEQFF.

This clone came up a few times. The same CDR3 is also encoded by other DNA sequences in this sample. The chain joins TRBV19 to TRBJ2-5; 7 positions match TRBD1. V lost 2 bases and J lost 5; bases outside the gene matches: 2. The germline gives CDR1 LNHDA, CDR2 SQIVND (reference sequence). The CDR3 has 13 residues. The CDR3 DNA reads TGTGCCAGTAGTATAAACAGGGGTGAGACCCAGTACTTC. Its protein is CASSINRGETQYF.

The rearrangement uses TRBV6-1 and TRBJ1-1, with D possibly being TRBD1 (6 bases). V lost 6 bases to trimming and J lost 7 bases, with 21 bases between them. There are 15 residues in the CDR3. Germline-derived CDR1 and CDR2 are MNHNS and SASEGT. CDR3 loop: CASSPDRYKIGEAFF. The CDR3 coding sequence is TGTGCCAGCAGCCCCGACAGGTACAAGATAGGTGAAGCTTTCTTT.

This chain connects TRBV6-5 to TRBJ1-2, with 8 bases matching TRBD1. V was clipped by 5 bases and J by 8 bases; unmatched bases: 10. The CDR3 contains 14 residues. Germline-derived CDR1 and CDR2 are MNHEY and SVGAGI. The CDR3 DNA is TGTGCCAGCAGTCGTCTGACAGGGGAGGGGGGCTACACCTTC. Protein sequence: CASSRLTGEGGYTF.

The chain recombines TRBV5-1 with TRBJ2-3, with TRBD2 matching over 14 bases. Germline V lookup: CDR1 SGHRS, CDR2 YFSETQ. The CDR3 runs 16 residues. The junction had 3 bases not matched to a gene; V was cut back by 2 bases and J by 4 bases. The CDR3: CASSFGTSGGSDTQYF. In DNA form, the CDR3 reads TGCGCCAGCAGCTTCGGGACTAGCGGGGGATCAGATACGCAGTATTTT. Full variable domain (remainder filled in from reference TRBV5-1 and TRBJ2-3): KAGVTQTPRYLIKTRGQQVTLSCSPISGHRSVSWYQQTPGQGLQFLFEYFSETQRNKGNFPGRFSGRQFSNSRSEMNVSTLELGDSALYLCASSFGTSGGSDTQYFGPGTRLTVL.

The chain carries TRBV4-2 and TRBJ1-6; 10 bases agree with TRBD1. CDR1 and CDR2 from the germline V gene are LGHNA and YNFKEQ. The J segment lost 6 bases and the V segment lost 3 bases, leaving 5 bases of the junction unmatched. This CDR3 is 16 amino acids long. The DNA of the CDR3 is TGTGCCAGCAGCCAGACAGGGGGCGCGGGTAATTCACCCCTCCACTTT. Translation: CASSQTGGAGNSPLHF.

Comment on this clone: The same CDR3 can be traced to other DNA sequences in this sample. V is TRBV18 and J is TRBJ2-7; D gene ambiguous. In germline, CDR1 is KGHSH, CDR2 LQKENI. The CDR3 is 11 amino acids. V gave up 6 bases and J gave up 6 bases, with 9 bases separating them. The CDR3 loop is CASSSLGEQYF. The CDR3 DNA reads as TGTGCCAGCTCGTCCCTGGGCGAGCAGTACTTC. Using reference TRBV18 and TRBJ2-7 for the parts outside the CDR3, the full variable domain is NAGVMQNPRHLVRRRGQEARLRCSPMKGHSHVYWYRQLPEEGLKFMVYLQKENIIDESGMPKERFSAEFPKEGPSILRIQQVVRGDSAAYFCASSSLGEQYFGPGTRLTVT.

V and J are TRBV2 and TRBJ1-2; a possible D gene is TRBD1 (5 bases). The germline V gene has CDR1 SNHLY and CDR2 FYNNEI. The CDR3 runs to 14 residues. Trimming took 7 bases from V and 4 from J, leaving 16 bases between them. The CDR3 bases are TGTGCCAGCAACCCCGCGACAGTTTTCTATGGCTACACCTTC. The encoded protein is CASNPATVFYGYTF.

J is TRBJ2-7 and V is TRBV7-9; maybe TRBD1 (6 bases). The CDR3 loop spans 13 amino acids. The ends were cut back, 5 bases at V and 0 bases at J, with 8 bases in the middle. Germline loops: CDR1 SEHNR, CDR2 FQNEAQ (reference sequence). The CDR3: CASSRQVSYEQYF. The DNA for the CDR3 is TGTGCCAGCAGCAGACAGGTCTCCTACGAGCAGTACTTC.

The chain is built from TRBV7-2 and TRBJ1-1; D not resolved. The CDR3 loop spans 13 amino acids. V was trimmed by 1 base and J by 7 bases, leaving 10 bases between them. Looked up from germline, CDR1 is SGHTA and CDR2 is FQGNSA. In nucleotides, the CDR3 is TGTGCCAGCAGCTTAGGGCCCTTGTTTGAAGCTTTCTTT. It translates to CASSLGPLFEAFF.

This chain connects TRBV30 to TRBJ1-4; a weak D match, TRBD1 (6 bases). CDR1 is GTSNPN and CDR2 is SVGIG in the germline V gene (reference sequence). The CDR3 has 15 residues. The V end was cut by 1 base, the J end by 1 base, with 10 bases between. The CDR3 spells CAWSALDRTNEKLFF. DNA for the CDR3: TGTGCCTGGAGTGCCCTGGACAGAACTAATGAAAAACTGTTTTTT.